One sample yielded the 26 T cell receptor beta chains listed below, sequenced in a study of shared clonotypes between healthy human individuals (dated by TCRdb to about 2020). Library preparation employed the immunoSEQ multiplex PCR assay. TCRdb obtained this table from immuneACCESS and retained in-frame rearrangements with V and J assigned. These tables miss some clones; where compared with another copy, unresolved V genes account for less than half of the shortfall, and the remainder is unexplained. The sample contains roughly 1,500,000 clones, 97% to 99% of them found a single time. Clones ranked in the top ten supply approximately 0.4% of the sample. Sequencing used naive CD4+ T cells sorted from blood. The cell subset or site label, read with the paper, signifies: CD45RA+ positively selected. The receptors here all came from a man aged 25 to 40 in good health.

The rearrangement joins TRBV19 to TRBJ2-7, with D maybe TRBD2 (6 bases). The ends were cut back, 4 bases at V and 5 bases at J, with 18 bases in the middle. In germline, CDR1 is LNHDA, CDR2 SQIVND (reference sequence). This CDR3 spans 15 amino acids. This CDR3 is CASSNPGLLNNEQYF. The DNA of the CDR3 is TGTGCCAGTAGTAACCCGGGACTCCTAAATAACGAGCAGTACTTC.

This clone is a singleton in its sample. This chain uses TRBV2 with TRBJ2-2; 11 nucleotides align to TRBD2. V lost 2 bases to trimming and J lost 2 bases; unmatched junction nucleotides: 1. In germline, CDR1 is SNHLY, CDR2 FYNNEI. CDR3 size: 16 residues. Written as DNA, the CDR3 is TGTGCCAGCAGTGAAACTAGCGGGAGAAACACCGGGGAGCTGTTTTTT. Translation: CASSETSGRNTGELFF.

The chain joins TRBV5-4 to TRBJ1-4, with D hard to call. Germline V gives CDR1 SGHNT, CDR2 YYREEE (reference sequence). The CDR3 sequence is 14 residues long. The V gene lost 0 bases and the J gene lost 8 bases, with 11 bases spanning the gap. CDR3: CASSLGLSGEKLFF. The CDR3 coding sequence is TGTGCCAGCAGCTTGGGTCTCTCTGGGGAAAAACTGTTTTTT.

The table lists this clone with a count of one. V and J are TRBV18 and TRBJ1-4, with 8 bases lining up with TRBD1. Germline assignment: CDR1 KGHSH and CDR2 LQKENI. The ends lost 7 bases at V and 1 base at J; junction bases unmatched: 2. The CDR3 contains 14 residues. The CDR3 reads CASCGQGTNEKLFF. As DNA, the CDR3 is TGTGCCAGCTGCGGACAGGGAACTAATGAAAAACTGTTTTTT.

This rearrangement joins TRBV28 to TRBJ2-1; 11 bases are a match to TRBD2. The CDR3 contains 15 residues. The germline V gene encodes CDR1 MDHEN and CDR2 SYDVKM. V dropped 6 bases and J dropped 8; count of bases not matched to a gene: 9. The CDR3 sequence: CASSPSLAGGYEQFF. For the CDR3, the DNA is TGTGCCAGCAGCCCATCCCTAGCGGGAGGTTATGAGCAGTTCTTC.

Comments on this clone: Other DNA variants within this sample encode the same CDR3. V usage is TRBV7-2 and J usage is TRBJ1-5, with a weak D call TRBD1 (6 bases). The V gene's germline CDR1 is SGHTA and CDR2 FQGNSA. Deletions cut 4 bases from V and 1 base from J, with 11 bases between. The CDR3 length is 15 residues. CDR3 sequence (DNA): TGTGCCAGCAGCTCGGGCCAGGGGAGCAATCAGCCCCAGCATTTT. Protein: CASSSGQGSNQPQHF. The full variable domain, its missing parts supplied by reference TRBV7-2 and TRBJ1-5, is GAGVSQSPSNKVTEKGKDVELRCDPISGHTALYWYRQSLGQGLEFLIYFQGNSAPDKSGLPSDRFSAERTGGSVSTLTIQRTQQEDSAVYLCASSSGQGSNQPQHFGDGTRLSIL.

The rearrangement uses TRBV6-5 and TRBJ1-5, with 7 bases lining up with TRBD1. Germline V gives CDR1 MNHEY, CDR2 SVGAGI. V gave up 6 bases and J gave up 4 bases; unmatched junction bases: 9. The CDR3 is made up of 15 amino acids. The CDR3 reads CASRGLDRENQPQHF. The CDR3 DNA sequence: TGTGCCAGCAGGGGCCTTGACAGGGAGAATCAGCCCCAGCATTTT.

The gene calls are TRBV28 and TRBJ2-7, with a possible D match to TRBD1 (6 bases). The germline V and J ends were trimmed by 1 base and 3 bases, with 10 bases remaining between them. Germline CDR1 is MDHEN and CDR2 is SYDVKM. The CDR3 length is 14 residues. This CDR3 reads CASSLFQGSYEQYF. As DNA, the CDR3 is TGTGCCAGCAGTTTATTCCAGGGGAGCTACGAGCAGTACTTC.

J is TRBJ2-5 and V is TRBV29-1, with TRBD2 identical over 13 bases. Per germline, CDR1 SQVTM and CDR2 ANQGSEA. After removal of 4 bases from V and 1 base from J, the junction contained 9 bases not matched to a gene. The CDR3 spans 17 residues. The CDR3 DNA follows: TGCAGCGTTGCTCGACTAGCGGGAGGCGGTGGCCAAGAGACCCAGTACTTC. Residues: CSVARLAGGGGQETQYF.

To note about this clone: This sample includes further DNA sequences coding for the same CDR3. The CDR3 nucleotides are TGTGCCAGCAGCTTAGTGGGCGGGAGCACAGATACGCAGTATTTT. Translation gives CASSLVGGSTDTQYF. The J gene is TRBJ2-3, the V gene TRBV7-2, with D maybe TRBD2 (5 bases). The CDR3 is made up of 15 amino acids. Trimming removed 1 base at V and 0 bases at J, with 8 bases between. The V gene's germline CDR1 is SGHTA and CDR2 FQGNSA.

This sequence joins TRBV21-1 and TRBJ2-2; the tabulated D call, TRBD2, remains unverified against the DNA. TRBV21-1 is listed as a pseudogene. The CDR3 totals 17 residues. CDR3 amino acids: CASSKDLGPSGAGELFF. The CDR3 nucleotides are TGTGCCAGCAGCAAAGATCTTGGGCCTAGCGGGGCCGGGGAGCTGTTTTTT.

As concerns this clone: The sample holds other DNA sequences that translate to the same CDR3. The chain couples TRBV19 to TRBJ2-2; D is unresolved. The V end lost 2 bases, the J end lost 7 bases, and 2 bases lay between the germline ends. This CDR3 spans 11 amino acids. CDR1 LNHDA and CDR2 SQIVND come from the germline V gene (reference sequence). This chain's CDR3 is CASSIYGELFF. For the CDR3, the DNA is TGTGCCAGTAGTATATACGGGGAGCTGTTTTTT.

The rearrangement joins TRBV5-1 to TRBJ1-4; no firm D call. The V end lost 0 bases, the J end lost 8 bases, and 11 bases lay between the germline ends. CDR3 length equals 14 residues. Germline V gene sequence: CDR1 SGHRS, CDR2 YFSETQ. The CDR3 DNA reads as TGCGCCAGCAGCTTGGGATGGCGCGAAGAAAAACTGTTTTTT. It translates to CASSLGWREEKLFF.

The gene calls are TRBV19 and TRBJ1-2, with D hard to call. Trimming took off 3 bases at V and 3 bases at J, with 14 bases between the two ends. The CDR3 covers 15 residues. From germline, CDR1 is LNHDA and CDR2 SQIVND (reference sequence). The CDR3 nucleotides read TGTGCCAGTAGTATTGGTGGGCGGTACCACTATGGCTACACCTTC. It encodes CASSIGGRYHYGYTF.

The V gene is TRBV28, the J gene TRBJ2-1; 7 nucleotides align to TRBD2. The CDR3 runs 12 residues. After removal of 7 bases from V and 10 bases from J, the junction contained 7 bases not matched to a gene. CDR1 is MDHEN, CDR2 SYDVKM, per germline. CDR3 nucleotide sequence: TGTGCCAGCACGACTAGCATGCCCGAGCAGTTCTTC. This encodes CASTTSMPEQFF.

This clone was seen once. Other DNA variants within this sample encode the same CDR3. The CDR3 coding sequence is TGCGCCAGCAGCTTTACGGGGTACGAGCAGTACTTC. It specifies CASSFTGYEQYF. The rearrangement links TRBV5-1 to TRBJ2-7, with D perhaps matching TRBD2 (5 bases). Germline CDR1 and CDR2: SGHRS and YFSETQ. The CDR3 covers 12 residues. V shed 2 bases and J shed 4 bases, with 7 bases lying between them.

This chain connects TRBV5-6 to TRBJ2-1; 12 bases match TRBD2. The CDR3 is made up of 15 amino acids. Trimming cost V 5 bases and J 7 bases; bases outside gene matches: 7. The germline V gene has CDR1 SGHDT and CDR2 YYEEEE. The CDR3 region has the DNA TGTGCCAGCAGACAGGGACTAGCGGGTAGGAATGAGCAGTTCTTC. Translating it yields CASRQGLAGRNEQFF.

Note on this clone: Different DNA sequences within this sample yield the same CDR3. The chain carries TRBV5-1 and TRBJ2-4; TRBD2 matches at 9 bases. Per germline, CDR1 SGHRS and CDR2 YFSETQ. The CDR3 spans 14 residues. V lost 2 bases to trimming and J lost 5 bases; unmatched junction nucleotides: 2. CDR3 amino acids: CASSLLAGENIQYF. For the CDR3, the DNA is TGCGCCAGCAGCTTATTAGCGGGAGAAAACATTCAGTACTTC.

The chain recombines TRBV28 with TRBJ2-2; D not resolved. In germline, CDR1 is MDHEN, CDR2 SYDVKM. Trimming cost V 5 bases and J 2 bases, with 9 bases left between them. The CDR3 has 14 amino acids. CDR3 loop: CASSPTHNTGELFF. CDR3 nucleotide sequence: TGTGCCAGCAGTCCGACCCACAACACCGGGGAGCTGTTTTTT.

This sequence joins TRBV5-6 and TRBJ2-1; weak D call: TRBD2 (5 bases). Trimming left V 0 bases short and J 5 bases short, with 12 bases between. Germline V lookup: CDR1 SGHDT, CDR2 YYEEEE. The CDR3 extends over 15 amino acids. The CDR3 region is CASSLGASSHNEQFF. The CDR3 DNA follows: TGTGCCAGCAGCTTGGGGGCTAGCAGCCACAATGAGCAGTTCTTC.

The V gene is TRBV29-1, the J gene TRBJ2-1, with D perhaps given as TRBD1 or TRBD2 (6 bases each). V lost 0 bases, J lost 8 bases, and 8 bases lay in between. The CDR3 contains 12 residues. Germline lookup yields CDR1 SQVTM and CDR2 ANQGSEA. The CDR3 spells CSVEDGGDEQFF. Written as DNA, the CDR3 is TGCAGCGTTGAAGACGGGGGCGATGAGCAGTTCTTC.

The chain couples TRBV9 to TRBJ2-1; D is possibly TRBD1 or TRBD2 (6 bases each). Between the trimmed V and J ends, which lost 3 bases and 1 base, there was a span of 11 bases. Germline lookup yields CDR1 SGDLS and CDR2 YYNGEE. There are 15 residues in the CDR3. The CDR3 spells CASSERGVSYNEQFF. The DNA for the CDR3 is TGTGCCAGCAGCGAAAGGGGGGTATCCTACAATGAGCAGTTCTTC. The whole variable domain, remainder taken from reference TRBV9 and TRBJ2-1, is DSGVTQTPKHLITATGQRVTLRCSPRSGDLSVYWYQQSLDQGLQFLIQYYNGEERAKGNILERFSAQQFPDLHSELNLSSLELGDSALYFCASSERGVSYNEQFFGPGTRLTVL.

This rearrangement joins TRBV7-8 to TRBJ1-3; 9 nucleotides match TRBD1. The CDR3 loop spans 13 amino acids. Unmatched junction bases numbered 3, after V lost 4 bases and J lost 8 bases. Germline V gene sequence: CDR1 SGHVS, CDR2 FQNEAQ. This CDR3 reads CASSSGQGYTIYF. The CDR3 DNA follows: TGTGCCAGCAGCTCGGGACAGGGCTACACCATATATTTT. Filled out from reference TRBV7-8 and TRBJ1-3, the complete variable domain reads GAGVSQSPRYKVAKRGQDVALRCDPISGHVSLFWYQQALGQGPEFLTYFQNEAQLDKSGLPSDRFFAERPEGSVSTLKIQRTQQEDSAVYLCASSSGQGYTIYFGEGSWLTVV.

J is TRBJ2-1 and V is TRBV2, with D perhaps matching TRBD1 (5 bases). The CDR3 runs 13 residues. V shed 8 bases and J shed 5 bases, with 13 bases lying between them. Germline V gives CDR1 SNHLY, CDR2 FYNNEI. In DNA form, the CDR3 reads TGTGCCAGCGGGCCCGACAGTCACAATGAGCAGTTCTTC. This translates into CASGPDSHNEQFF.

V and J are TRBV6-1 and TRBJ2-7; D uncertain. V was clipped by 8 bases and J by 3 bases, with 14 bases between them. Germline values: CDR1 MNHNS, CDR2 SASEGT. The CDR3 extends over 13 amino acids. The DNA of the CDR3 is TGTGCCAGCGGGGTGACTGCAGGCTACGAGCAGTACTTC. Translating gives CASGVTAGYEQYF.

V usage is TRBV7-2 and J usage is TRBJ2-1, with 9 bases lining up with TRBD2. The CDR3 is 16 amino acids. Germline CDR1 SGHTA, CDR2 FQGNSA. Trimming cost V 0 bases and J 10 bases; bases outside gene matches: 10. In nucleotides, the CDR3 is TGTGCCAGCAGCTTAGCGATGGCGGGAGGGCCGAGGGAGCAGTTCTTC. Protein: CASSLAMAGGPREQFF.